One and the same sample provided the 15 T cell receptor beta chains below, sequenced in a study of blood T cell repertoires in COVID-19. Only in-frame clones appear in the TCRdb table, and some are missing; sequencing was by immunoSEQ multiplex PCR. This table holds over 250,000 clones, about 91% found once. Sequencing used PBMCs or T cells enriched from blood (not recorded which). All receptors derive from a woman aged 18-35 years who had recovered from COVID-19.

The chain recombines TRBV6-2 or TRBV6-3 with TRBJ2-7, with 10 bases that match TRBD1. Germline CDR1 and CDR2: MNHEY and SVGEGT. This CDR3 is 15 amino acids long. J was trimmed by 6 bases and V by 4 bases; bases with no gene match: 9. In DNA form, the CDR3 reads TGTGCCAGCAGTTTCCTGGGACAGGGGTGGGCCGAGCAGTACTTC. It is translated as CASSFLGQGWAEQYF.

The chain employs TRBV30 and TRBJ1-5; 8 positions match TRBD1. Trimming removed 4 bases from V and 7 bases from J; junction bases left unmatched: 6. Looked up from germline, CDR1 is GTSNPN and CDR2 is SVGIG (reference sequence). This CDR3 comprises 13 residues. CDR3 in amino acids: CAWTGGAGQPQHF. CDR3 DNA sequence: TGTGCCTGGACAGGGGGCGCTGGACAGCCCCAGCATTTT.

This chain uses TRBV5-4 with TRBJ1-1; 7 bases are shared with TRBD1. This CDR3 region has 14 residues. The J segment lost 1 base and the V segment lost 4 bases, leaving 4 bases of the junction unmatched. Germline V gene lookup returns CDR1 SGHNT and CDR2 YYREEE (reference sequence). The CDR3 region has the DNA TGTGCCAGCAGCGTTACAGGGGCGAACACTGAAGCTTTCTTT. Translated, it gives CASSVTGANTEAFF.

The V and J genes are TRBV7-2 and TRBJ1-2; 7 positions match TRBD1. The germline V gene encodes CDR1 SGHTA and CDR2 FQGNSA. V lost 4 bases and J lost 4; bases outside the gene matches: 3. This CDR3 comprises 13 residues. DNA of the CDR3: TGTGCCAGCAGCTACAACAGGGGCTATGGCTACACCTTC. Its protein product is CASSYNRGYGYTF.

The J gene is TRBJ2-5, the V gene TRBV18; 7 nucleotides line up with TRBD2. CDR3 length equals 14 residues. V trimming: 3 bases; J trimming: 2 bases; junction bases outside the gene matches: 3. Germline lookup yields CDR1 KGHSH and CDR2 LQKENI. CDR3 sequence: CASSPRDYQETQYF. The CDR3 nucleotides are TGTGCCAGCTCACCCCGGGACTATCAAGAGACCCAGTACTTC.

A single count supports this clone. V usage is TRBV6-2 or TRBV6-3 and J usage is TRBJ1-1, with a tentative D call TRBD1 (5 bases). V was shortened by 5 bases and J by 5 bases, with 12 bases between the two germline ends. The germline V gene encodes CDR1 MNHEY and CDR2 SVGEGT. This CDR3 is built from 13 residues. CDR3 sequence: CASSTGRATEAFF. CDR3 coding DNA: TGTGCCAGCAGTACCGGCAGGGCTACTGAAGCTTTCTTT.

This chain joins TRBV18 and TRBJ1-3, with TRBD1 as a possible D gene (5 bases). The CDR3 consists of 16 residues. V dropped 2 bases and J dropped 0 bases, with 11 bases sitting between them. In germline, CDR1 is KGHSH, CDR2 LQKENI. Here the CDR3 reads CASSPTGGSSGNTIYF. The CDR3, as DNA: TGTGCCAGCTCACCAACCGGGGGAAGCTCTGGAAACACCATATATTTT.

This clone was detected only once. The CDR3 loop reads CASSEWWTRDYEQFF. CDR3 nucleotides: TGTGCCAGCAGTGAATGGTGGACTAGAGATTATGAGCAGTTCTTC. This chain links TRBV2 with TRBJ2-1, with 7 bases fitting TRBD2. The junction had 9 bases not matched to a gene; V was cut back by 2 bases and J by 8 bases. CDR1 SNHLY and CDR2 FYNNEI come from the germline V gene. The CDR3 runs 15 residues. The full variable domain, rest sourced from reference TRBV2 and TRBJ2-1, is EPEVTQTPSHQVTQMGQEVILRCVPISNHLYFYWYRQILGQKVEFLVSFYNNEISEKSEIFDDQFSVERPDGSNFTLKIRSTKLEDSAMYFCASSEWWTRDYEQFFGPGTRLTVL.

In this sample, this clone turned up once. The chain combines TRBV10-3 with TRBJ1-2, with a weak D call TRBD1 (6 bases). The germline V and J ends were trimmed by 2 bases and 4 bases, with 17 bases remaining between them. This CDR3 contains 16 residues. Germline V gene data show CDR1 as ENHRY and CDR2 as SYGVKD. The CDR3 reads CAISEEVAGASYGYTF. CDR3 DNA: TGTGCCATCAGTGAGGAGGTGGCAGGGGCAAGCTATGGCTACACCTTC.

The CDR3 protein is CASSLEQGSTDTQYF. The CDR3, as DNA: TGTGCCAGCAGCTTAGAACAGGGAAGCACAGATACGCAGTATTTT. The chain employs TRBV7-2 and TRBJ2-3; perhaps TRBD1 as D (6 bases). Trimming removed 1 base at V and 0 bases at J, with 8 bases between. The length of the CDR3 is 15 residues. Germline assignment: CDR1 SGHTA and CDR2 FQGNSA.

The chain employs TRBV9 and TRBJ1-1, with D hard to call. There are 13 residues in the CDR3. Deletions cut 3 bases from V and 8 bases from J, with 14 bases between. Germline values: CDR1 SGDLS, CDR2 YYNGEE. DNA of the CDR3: TGTGCCAGCAGCGATTACCCGGGAGCAGAAGCTTTCTTT. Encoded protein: CASSDYPGAEAFF.

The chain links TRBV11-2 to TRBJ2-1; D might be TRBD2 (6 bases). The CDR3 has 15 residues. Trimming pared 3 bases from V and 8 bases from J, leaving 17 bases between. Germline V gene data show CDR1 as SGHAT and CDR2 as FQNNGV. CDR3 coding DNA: TGTGCCAGCAGCTTGGAGGGACGGCCTGTCGATGAGCAGTTCTTC. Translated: CASSLEGRPVDEQFF.

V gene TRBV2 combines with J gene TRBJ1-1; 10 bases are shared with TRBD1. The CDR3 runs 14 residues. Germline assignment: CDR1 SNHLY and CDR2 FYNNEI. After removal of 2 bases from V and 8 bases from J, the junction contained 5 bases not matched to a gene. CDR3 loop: CASSEWGQGTEAFF. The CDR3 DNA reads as TGTGCCAGCAGTGAATGGGGACAGGGGACCGAAGCTTTCTTT.

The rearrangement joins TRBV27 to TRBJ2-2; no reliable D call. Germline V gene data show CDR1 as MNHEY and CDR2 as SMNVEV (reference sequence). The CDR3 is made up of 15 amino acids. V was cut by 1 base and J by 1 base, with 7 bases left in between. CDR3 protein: CASSLFAGNTGELFF. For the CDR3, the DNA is TGTGCCAGCAGTTTATTTGCAGGGAACACCGGGGAGCTGTTTTTT.

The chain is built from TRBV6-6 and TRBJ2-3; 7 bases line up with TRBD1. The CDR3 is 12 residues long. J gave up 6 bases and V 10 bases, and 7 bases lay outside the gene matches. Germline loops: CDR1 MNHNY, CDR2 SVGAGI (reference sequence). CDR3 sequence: CATTYRGDTQYF. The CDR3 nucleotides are TGTGCCACAACCTACAGGGGTGATACGCAGTATTTT.